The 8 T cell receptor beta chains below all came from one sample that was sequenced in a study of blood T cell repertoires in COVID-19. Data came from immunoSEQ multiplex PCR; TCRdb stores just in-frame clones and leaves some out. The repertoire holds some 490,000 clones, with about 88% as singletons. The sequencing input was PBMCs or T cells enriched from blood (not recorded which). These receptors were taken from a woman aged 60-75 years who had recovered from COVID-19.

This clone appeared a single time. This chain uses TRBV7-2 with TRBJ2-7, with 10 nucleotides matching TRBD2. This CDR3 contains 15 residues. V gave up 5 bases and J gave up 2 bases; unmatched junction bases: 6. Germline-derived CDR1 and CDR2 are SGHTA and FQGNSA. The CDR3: CASSAQLAGPYEQYV. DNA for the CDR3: TGTGCCAGCAGCGCCCAACTAGCGGGGCCCTACGAGCAGTACGTC.

The CDR3 region is CASSVGAGGMSDTQYF. CDR3 nucleotides: TGTGCCAGCAGCGTAGGGGCGGGGGGTATGTCAGATACGCAGTATTTT. This chain links TRBV9 with TRBJ2-3; 8 bases map to TRBD2. Germline CDR1 reads SGDLS; CDR2 reads YYNGEE. This CDR3 region has 16 residues. J lost 4 bases, V lost 0 bases, and 7 bases had no gene match.

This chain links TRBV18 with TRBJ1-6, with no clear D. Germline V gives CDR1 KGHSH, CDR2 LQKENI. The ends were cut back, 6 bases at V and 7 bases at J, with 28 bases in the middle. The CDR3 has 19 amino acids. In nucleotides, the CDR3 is TGTGCCAGCTCTCTACAGTCTTCATCAACCCTCTCTGGGAATTCACCCCTCCACTTT. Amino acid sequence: CASSLQSSSTLSGNSPLHF.

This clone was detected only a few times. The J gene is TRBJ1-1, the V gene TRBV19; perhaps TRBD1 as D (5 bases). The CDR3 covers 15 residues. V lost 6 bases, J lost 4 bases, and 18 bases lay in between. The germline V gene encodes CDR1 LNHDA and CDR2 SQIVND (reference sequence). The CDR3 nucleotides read TGTGCCAGTAGAGGCGGGGGAAACTGGGGCACTGAAGCTTTCTTT. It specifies CASRGGGNWGTEAFF. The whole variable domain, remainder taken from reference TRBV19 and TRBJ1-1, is DGGITQSPKYLFRKEGQNVTLSCEQNLNHDAMYWYRQDPGQGLRLIYYSQIVNDFQKGDIAEGYSVSREKKESFPLTVTSAQKNPTAFYLCASRGGGNWGTEAFFGQGTRLTVV.

CDR3 DNA sequence: TGTGCCAGCATTTCTGGGACAGGGGGATTCAATTCACCCCTCCACTTT. Amino acid sequence: CASISGTGGFNSPLHF. The gene calls are TRBV11-2 and TRBJ1-6; 11 positions match TRBD1. Per germline, CDR1 SGHAT and CDR2 FQNNGV. This CDR3 is 16 amino acids long. With V trimmed by 7 bases and J by 7 bases, 9 bases remained unmatched.

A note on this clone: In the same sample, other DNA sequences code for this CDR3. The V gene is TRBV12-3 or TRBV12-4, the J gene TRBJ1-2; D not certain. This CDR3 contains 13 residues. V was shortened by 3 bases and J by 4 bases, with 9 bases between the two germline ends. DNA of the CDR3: TGTGCCAGCAGTTTGGGAGGGCCCTATGGCTACACCTTC. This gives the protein CASSLGGPYGYTF.

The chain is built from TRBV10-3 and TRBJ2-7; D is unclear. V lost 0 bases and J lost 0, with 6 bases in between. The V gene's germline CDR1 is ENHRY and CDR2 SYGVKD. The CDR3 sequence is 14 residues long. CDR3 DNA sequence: TGTGCCATCAGTGAGTCGAAGCGCTCCTACGAGCAGTACTTC. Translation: CAISESKRSYEQYF.

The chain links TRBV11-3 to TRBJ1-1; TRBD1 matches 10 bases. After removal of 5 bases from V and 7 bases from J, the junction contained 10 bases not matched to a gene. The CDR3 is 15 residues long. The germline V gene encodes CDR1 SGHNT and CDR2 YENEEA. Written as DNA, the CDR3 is TGTGCCAGCAGCACCGGGACAGGGGAAGGGGATGAAGCTTTCTTT. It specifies CASSTGTGEGDEAFF.